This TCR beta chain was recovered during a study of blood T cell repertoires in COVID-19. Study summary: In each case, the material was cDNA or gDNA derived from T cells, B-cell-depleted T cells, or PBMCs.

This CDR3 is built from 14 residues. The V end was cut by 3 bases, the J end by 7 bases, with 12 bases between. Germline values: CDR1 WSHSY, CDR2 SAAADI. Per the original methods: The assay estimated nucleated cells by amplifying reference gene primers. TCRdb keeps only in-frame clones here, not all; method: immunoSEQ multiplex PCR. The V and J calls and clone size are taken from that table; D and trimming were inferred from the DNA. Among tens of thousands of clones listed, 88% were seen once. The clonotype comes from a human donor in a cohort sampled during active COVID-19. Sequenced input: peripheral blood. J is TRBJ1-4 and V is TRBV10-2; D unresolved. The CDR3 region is CASSDGRTFEKLFF. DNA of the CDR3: TGCGCCAGCAGTGATGGTAGGACTTTTGAAAAACTGTTTTTT.